The rows below give T cell receptor beta chains drawn from one sample of a study of blood T cell repertoires in COVID-19. The repertoire was sequenced with immunoSEQ multiplex PCR; TCRdb's copy has only in-frame clones and lacks some. The sample contains hundreds of thousands of clones, 70% to 90% of which appear only once. The sequencing sample was made of peripheral blood. Source of these receptors: a young man with COVID-19, enrolled during active disease. Each CDR3 is given with its conserved first and last residue. Fields, in order: J gene, clone size, CDR3 length, D gene, V gene, CDR3 protein, CDR3 DNA. A D gene is named only where the DNA matches it firmly. Clone size is given for some rows only: seen once, a few or many times, or a class if the clone is expanded.

J: TRBJ2-1; size: .; length: 14; D: .; V: TRBV6-1; CDR3: CASSEWRSSNEQFF; DNA: TGTGCCAGCAGTGAATGGAGGTCAAGCAATGAGCAGTTCTTC
J: TRBJ1-1; size: .; length: 14; D: .; V: TRBV4-2; CDR3: CASSQDGGNTEAFF; DNA: TGTGCCAGCAGCCAAGACGGGGGGAACACTGAAGCTTTCTTT
J: TRBJ1-4; size: .; length: 14; D: .; V: TRBV27; CDR3: CASSWAVSNEKLFF; DNA: TGTGCCAGCAGTTGGGCAGTGAGTAATGAAAAACTGTTTTTT
J: TRBJ2-4; size: .; length: 16; D: TRBD1; V: TRBV11-3; CDR3: CASSSPGQSNKNIQYF; DNA: TGTGCCAGCAGCTCGCCGGGACAGTCAAACAAAAACATTCAGTACTTC
J: TRBJ2-7; size: .; length: 13; D: .; V: TRBV27; CDR3: CASSLSNSYEQYF; DNA: TGTGCCAGCAGTTTATCAAACAGTTACGAGCAGTACTTC
J: TRBJ2-3; size: .; length: 14; D: TRBD1; V: TRBV7-9; CDR3: CASSATGVVDTQYF; DNA: TGTGCCAGCAGCGCCACAGGGGTGGTAGATACGCAGTATTTT
J: TRBJ2-7; size: few; length: 15; D: TRBD1; V: TRBV2; CDR3: CASSPDRVSTYEQYF; DNA: TGTGCCAGCAGTCCTGACAGGGTGTCAACCTACGAGCAGTACTTC
J: TRBJ1-6; size: once; length: 15; D: .; V: TRBV4-1; CDR3: CASSQVTGTNSPLHF; DNA: TGCGCCAGCAGCCAAGTTACAGGGACTAATTCACCCCTCCACTTT
J: TRBJ2-1; size: .; length: 12; D: .; V: TRBV27; CDR3: CASSLSGAEQFF; DNA: TGTGCCAGCAGTTTATCAGGAGCCGAGCAGTTCTTC
J: TRBJ2-3; size: once; length: 17; D: .; V: TRBV11-2; CDR3: CASSLSESFLSTDTQYF; DNA: TGTGCCAGCAGCTTAAGCGAGTCTTTCTTAAGCACAGATACGCAGTATTTT
J: TRBJ1-5; size: .; length: 17; D: .; V: TRBV7-6; CDR3: CASSLRPGQYSNQPQHF; DNA: TGTGCCAGCAGCTTACGCCCCGGACAGTATAGCAATCAGCCCCAGCATTTT
J: TRBJ1-6; size: .; length: 16; D: TRBD1; V: TRBV6-6; CDR3: CASSYPRDRANSPLHF; DNA: TGTGCCAGCAGTTACCCCCGGGACAGGGCTAATTCACCCCTCCACTTT
J: TRBJ1-3; size: .; length: 12; D: .; V: TRBV7-9; CDR3: CASSLDMRAIYF; DNA: TGTGCCAGCAGCTTAGATATGAGGGCCATATATTTT
J: TRBJ1-2; size: .; length: 11; D: .; V: TRBV20-1; CDR3: CSASRVYGYTF; DNA: TGCAGTGCTAGCAGGGTCTATGGCTACACCTTC
J: TRBJ1-6; size: .; length: 13; D: .; V: TRBV6-5; CDR3: CASSYTDNSPLHF; DNA: TGTGCCAGCAGTTACACAGATAATTCACCCCTCCACTTT
J: TRBJ2-3; size: .; length: 15; D: .; V: TRBV6-2/TRBV6-3; CDR3: CASSLRRNRPDTQYF; DNA: TGTGCCAGCAGTTTGCGGCGGAATCGCCCAGATACGCAGTATTTT
J: TRBJ1-2; size: .; length: 17; D: TRBD1; V: TRBV7-9; CDR3: CASSSTGTGGLTSGYTF; DNA: TGTGCCAGCAGCTCGACCGGGACAGGGGGCCTAACGAGCGGCTACACCTTC
J: TRBJ1-2; size: .; length: 11; D: .; V: TRBV5-5; CDR3: CASSRDIDYTF; DNA: TGTGCCAGCAGTCGGGACATTGACTACACCTTC
J: TRBJ2-7; size: .; length: 13; D: TRBD1; V: TRBV9; CDR3: CASSVDRGYEQYF; DNA: TGTGCCAGCAGCGTAGACAGGGGTTACGAGCAGTACTTC
J: TRBJ2-1; size: .; length: 16; D: .; V: TRBV24-1; CDR3: CATSDLSRGSYNEQFF; DNA: TGTGCCACCAGTGATTTGTCCAGGGGCTCCTACAATGAGCAGTTCTTC
J: TRBJ2-1; size: .; length: 18; D: TRBD2; V: TRBV4-1; CDR3: CASSQERLGTSSYNEQFF; DNA: TGCGCCAGCAGCCAAGAACGGTTAGGGACTAGCTCCTACAATGAGCAGTTCTTC
J: TRBJ2-3; size: .; length: 14; D: .; V: TRBV7-2; CDR3: CASSFDRGTDTQYF; DNA: TGTGCCAGCAGCTTCGATCGCGGGACAGATACGCAGTATTTT
J: TRBJ1-2; size: .; length: 15; D: TRBD1; V: TRBV6-5; CDR3: CASSWGDSLIYGYTF; DNA: TGTGCCAGCAGTTGGGGGGACAGCCTAATCTATGGCTACACCTTC
J: TRBJ2-1; size: .; length: 11; D: .; V: TRBV20-1; CDR3: CSERVGSRQFF; DNA: TGCAGTGAGAGGGTGGGTAGTAGGCAGTTCTTC
J: TRBJ2-4; size: many; length: 19; D: TRBD2; V: TRBV7-8; CDR3: CASSPRLAGEILAKNIQYF; DNA: TGTGCCAGCAGCCCCCGGTTAGCGGGGGAAATCTTAGCCAAAAACATTCAGTACTTC
J: TRBJ1-4; size: .; length: 14; D: .; V: TRBV5-1; CDR3: CASSFRRGTEKLFF; DNA: TGCGCCAGCAGCTTCCGGAGGGGAACTGAAAAACTGTTTTTT
J: TRBJ2-1; size: .; length: 15; D: TRBD2; V: TRBV11-2; CDR3: CASSLGLAGGNEQFF; DNA: TGTGCCAGCAGCTTAGGACTAGCGGGAGGGAATGAGCAGTTCTTC
J: TRBJ2-1; size: .; length: 14; D: TRBD2; V: TRBV2; CDR3: CATPVGGRRNEQFF; DNA: TGTGCCACCCCAGTCGGCGGGAGGCGGAATGAGCAGTTCTTC
J: TRBJ1-4; size: .; length: 19; D: TRBD1; V: TRBV4-1; CDR3: CASSVLPPGQGLIGEKLFF; DNA: TGCGCCAGCAGCGTCCTCCCACCGGGACAGGGGTTAATAGGTGAAAAACTGTTTTTT
J: TRBJ1-1; size: .; length: 15; D: .; V: TRBV2; CDR3: CASTGQGTMNTEAFF; DNA: TGTGCCAGCACGGGACAAGGGACGATGAACACTGAAGCTTTCTTT
J: TRBJ2-1; size: .; length: 18; D: .; V: TRBV7-6; CDR3: CASSLETGTPNSYNEQFF; DNA: TGTGCCAGCAGCTTAGAGACCGGGACACCGAACTCCTACAATGAGCAGTTCTTC